This TCR beta chain was observed in a study of T cells in Graves' hyperthyroidism and ophthalmopathy (dated by TCRdb to the late 2010s). Context from the whole study: Peripheral blood samples were taken at the time of initial diagnosis, prior to any treatment. The paper reports TCR Vbeta CDR3 sequencing of 140 or so peripheral blood samples: some 41 ophthalmopathy, about 75 hyperthyroidism and about 17 progressor patients. In roughly six Graves' hyperthyroidism patients, the study also compared T-cell repertoires from thyroid tissue with T-cell repertoires from blood. Prospective prediction of ophthalmopathy was tested in an independent validation cohort of fewer than 20 hyperthyroidism patients and approximately 17 patients who later progressed to ophthalmopathy. Following sampling, methimazole starting at 30 mg daily was given to hyperthyroidism patients, and high-dose intravenous methylprednisolone was given to ophthalmopathy patients. A discovery cohort of about a hundred patients, about 40 with Graves' ophthalmopathy and approximately 57 with stable Graves' hyperthyroidism, was used to find distinguishing TCR V-J signatures. The roughly 99 discovery patients were divided at random into training and test sets in a 7:3 ratio.

From V the trimming removes 4 bases and from J it removes 4 bases, while the gene matches leave 5 bases of the junction unaccounted for. Its CDR3 holds 15 amino acids, cysteine through phenylalanine. Only the CDR3 part of the read is kept: 45 bases, read in frame from the first base. Taken from the germline V gene (reference sequence), the CDR1 and CDR2 loops are LNHDA and SQIVND. With respect to this clonotype: The antigen this receptor binds is unknown. No base quality values were provided; no much bigger clone lies one nucleotide off.

A patient counted as having stable Graves' hyperthyroidism if no progression to ophthalmopathy occurred over 18 months of follow-up. Hyperthyroidism patients were newly diagnosed, had a disease duration of under 2 months, and were aged 18 to 65 years. Any patient with an uncontrolled infection, another autoimmune disease, pregnancy or lactation was excluded. Diagnoses relied on clinical symptoms, serum thyroxine and TRAb, thyroid ultrasound and orbital computed tomography. PBMCs were separated from under 11 ml of fresh peripheral blood using Ficoll-Paque density gradient centrifugation. Total RNA was extracted using Trizol reagent, and RNA quality was assessed on an Agilent 2100 Bioanalyzer. Study-wide conclusions, independent of this receptor: Blood samples also contained most of the expanded thyroid clonotypes (frequency above 0.001), which suggests that blood repertoires may reflect thyroid immune responses. In cross-validation, a model built on a 13 V-J signature told ophthalmopathy apart from stable hyperthyroidism with less than 90% sensitivity and 81% to 82% specificity, and in testing the same model reached 80%/75%. In validation, progression to ophthalmopathy was predicted by the model with approximately 67% sensitivity and 72% to 85% specificity, a median of approximately 6.5 months before onset. No statistical method was used to set the sample size in advance, and investigators knew the group allocation.

Amplification of TCR beta CDR3 regions was carried out from RNA transcripts. A first-round RT-PCR of the TCR CDR3 used the HTBI primer set with the Qiagen OneStep RT-PCR kit. Libraries were constructed in a second round of multiplex PCR, after which size selection and purification were performed. Sequencing of the libraries was done on an Illumina HiSeq2000 using paired-end 100 bp reads. In the source study's methods: SOAPnuke was used to process the raw data, with reads discarded if the reads contained adapters or uncalled bases, had a mean Phred below 15, or lacked an exact constant-primer or identifier match. COPE v1.2.5 was used to merge the high-quality paired reads, and each unique nucleotide sequence was defined as a clonotype. Clonotypes were aligned to IMGT TRBV, TRBD and TRBJ reference segments using MiTCR v1.1. The analysis was restricted to V-J combinations with a frequency above 0.0001, which together covered 99.2% of the repertoires. A TCS score was defined as the ratio of F50 (clonal expansion) to E x V (chaos), with BLOSUM62-based TCRdist applied between CDR3 peptides within each V-J. Welch's t-statistics and random forest reduced some 510 V-J features to roughly 13, which were used in a naive Bayes classifier (R e1071). The Morisita-Horn index was used to measure how similar the thyroid and blood repertoires were. TCRdb redid the processing of the public reads, applying fastp at Q25 and MiXCR, and retained in-frame beta chains. When rows share a CDR3 protein, they turn into one entry using the most common DNA and genes. TCRdb, rather than the study authors, made the V and J calls. Within this sample are hundreds of thousands of distinct CDR3 sequences, with 38% of them counted one time only. Jointly, the top ten make up about 8.9% of the sample.

This sequence originates from a man between 18 and 29 years old with Graves' hyperthyroidism. The sequenced sample consisted of blood. The chain couples TRBV19 to TRBJ2-2, with 8 bases matching TRBD1. CDR3 region: CASSTPDRVTGELFF. The DNA sequence is as follows: TGTGCCAGTAGTACCCCGGACAGGGTCACCGGGGAGCTGTTTTTT.